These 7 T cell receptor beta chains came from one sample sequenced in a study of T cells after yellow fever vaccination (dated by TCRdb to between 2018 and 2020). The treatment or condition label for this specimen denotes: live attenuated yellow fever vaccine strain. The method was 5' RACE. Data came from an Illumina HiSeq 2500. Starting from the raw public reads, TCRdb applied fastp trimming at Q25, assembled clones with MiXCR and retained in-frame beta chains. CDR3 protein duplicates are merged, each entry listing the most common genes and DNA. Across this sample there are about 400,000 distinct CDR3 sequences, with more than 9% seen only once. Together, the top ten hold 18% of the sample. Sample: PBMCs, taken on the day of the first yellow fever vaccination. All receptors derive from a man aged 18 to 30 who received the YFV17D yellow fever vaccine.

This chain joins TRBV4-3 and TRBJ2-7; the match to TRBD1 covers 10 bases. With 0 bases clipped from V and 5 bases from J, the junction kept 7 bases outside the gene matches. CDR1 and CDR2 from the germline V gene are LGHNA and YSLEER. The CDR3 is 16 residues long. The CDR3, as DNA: TGCGCCAGCAGCCAAGATGAGGGACAGGGGTGCGACGAGCAGTACGTC. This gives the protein CASSQDEGQGCDEQYV.

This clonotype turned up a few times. The CDR3, as DNA: TGTGCCAGCAGCAAGCGGGGGAGTATGGGCAATCAGCCCCAGCATTTT. Encoded protein: CASSKRGSMGNQPQHF. The chain links TRBV2 to TRBJ1-5, with D possibly matching TRBD1 (5 bases). There are 16 residues in the CDR3. CDR1 and CDR2 (germline): SNHLY, FYNNEI. Trimming stripped 6 bases from V and 2 bases from J, with 17 bases between.

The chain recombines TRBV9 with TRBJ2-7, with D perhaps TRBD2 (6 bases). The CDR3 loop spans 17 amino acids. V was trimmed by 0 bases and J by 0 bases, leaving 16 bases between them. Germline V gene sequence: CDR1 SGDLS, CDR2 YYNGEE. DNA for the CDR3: TGTGCCAGCAGCGTAGAACCGGGACTCCGCCCCTCCTACGAGCAGTACTTC. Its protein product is CASSVEPGLRPSYEQYF.

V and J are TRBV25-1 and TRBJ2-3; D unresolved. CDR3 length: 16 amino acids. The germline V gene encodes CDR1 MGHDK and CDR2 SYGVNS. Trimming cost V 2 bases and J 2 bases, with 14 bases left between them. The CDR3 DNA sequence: TGTGCCAGCAGTGAAGGCGTTAGCAGCCCCACAGATACGCAGTATTTT. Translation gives CASSEGVSSPTDTQYF.

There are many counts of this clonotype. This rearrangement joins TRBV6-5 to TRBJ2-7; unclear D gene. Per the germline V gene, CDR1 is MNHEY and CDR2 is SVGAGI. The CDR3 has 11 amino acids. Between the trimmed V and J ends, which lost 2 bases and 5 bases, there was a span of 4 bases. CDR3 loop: CASSYADEQYF. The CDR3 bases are TGTGCCAGCAGTTACGCCGACGAGCAGTACTTC.

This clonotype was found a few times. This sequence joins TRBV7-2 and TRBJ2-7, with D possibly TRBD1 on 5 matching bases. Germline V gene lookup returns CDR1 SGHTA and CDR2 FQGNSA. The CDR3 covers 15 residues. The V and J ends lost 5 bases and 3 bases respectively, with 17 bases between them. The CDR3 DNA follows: TGTGCCAGCAGCCACGGCAGGGTACTGAGCTACGAGCAGTACGTC. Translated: CASSHGRVLSYEQYV.

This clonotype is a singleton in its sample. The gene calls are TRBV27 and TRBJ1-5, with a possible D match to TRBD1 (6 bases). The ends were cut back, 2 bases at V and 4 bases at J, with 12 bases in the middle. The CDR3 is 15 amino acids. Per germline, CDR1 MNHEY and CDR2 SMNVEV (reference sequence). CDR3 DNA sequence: TGTGCCAGCAGTTTAAGGGGGGCTAGAAATCAGCCCCAGCATTTT. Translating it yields CASSLRGARNQPQHF.